The T cell receptor beta chain under discussion was sequenced for a study of CD8 T cell repertoires and HIV-1 epitope variants. Study findings and constraints: Eight or nine TCR beta clonotypes were antigen-specific, 5 to 7 apparently recognizing autologous or escape variants.

A note on this clone: Its target is unknown.

TCR beta CDR3 was sequenced at survey depth on immunoSEQ. Here immunoSEQ multiplex PCR was the method, and the copy in TCRdb shows in-frame clones only, minus some. The repertoire holds approximately 6,500 clones, with around 66% as singletons. Source material: cultured CD8+ T cells derived from PBMCs. The receptor was isolated from a male donor with HIV.

The CDR3 region is CASSTGTGSLNEQFF. The CDR3 coding sequence is TGTGCCAGCAGTACCGGGACAGGGTCTCTCAATGAGCAGTTCTTC. This chain connects TRBV6-1 to TRBJ2-1; the match to TRBD1 covers 9 bases. CDR1 MNHNS and CDR2 SASEGT come from the germline V gene. The V gene end was trimmed by 5 bases and the J gene end by 6 bases; junction bases not matched to a gene: 8. CDR3 size: 15 residues.